This TCR beta chain was sequenced in a study of blood T cells in healthy people across ages. Study findings and constraints: Expanded clonotype changes were possibly confounded by unknown donor CMV status. TCR beta diversity per million T cells fell roughly linearly with age. When set beside aged donors, long-lived donors presented more naive CD4+ cells and higher diversity.

A second PCR of about 7 to 12 cycles used a sample-barcoded 5' primer and a J-beta primer mix. TCRdb redid the calling of the 5' RACE reads with MiXCR, one entry per CDR3 protein. The data hold around 2 million distinct CDR3 sequences, with approximately 39% observed a single time. The draw of peripheral blood yielded ten milliliters from each donor. The CDR3 extends over 13 amino acids. V was cut by 4 bases and J by 5 bases, with 14 bases left in between. Germline lookup yields CDR1 SQVTM and CDR2 ANQGSEA. This clonotype was recorded a few times. The antigen is unknown. Sequencing was carried out using blood. The sequence derives from a human donor in good health. V usage is TRBV29-1 and J usage is TRBJ1-2, with a weak D call TRBD1 (5 bases). The CDR3 is CSVVEQAGYGYTF. In DNA, the CDR3 is TGCAGCGTTGTGGAACAGGCTGGGTATGGCTACACCTTC.